These 22 T cell receptor beta chains share one sample of origin, sequenced in a study of blood T cell repertoires in COVID-19. Some clones are missing from TCRdb's copy, which holds only in-frame ones; the method was immunoSEQ multiplex PCR. The sample lists about 120,000 clones, more than 80% seen once, with 25% to 30% in the top ten. Sequencing was done on a sample of peripheral blood. The receptors originated from a man in his 70s with active or convalescent COVID-19.

This chain joins TRBV9 and TRBJ2-2, with 8 bases fitting TRBD2. Trimming removed 1 base from V and 1 base from J; junction bases left unmatched: 12. Germline-derived CDR1 and CDR2 are SGDLS and YYNGEE. The CDR3 loop spans 19 amino acids. This chain's CDR3 is CASSVPPGGVFGNTGELFF. CDR3 nucleotide sequence: TGTGCCAGCAGCGTACCCCCGGGGGGGGTGTTTGGGAACACCGGGGAGCTGTTTTTT.

The chain employs TRBV10-3 and TRBJ1-5; TRBD1 matches 8 bases. CDR1 and CDR2 from the germline V gene are ENHRY and SYGVKD. The CDR3 totals 14 residues. The J segment lost 3 bases and the V segment lost 7 bases, leaving 5 bases of the junction unmatched. CDR3 region: CAITPDRDNQPQHF. CDR3 nucleotides: TGTGCCATCACTCCGGACAGGGACAATCAGCCCCAGCATTTT.

This sequence joins TRBV27 and TRBJ1-2, with 9 nucleotides matching TRBD1. The junction had 3 bases not matched to a gene; V was cut back by 7 bases and J by 6 bases. The CDR3 has 12 amino acids. The germline V gene encodes CDR1 MNHEY and CDR2 SMNVEV (reference sequence). CDR3 in DNA: TGTGCCAGCAAGGGACAGGGAGATGGCTACACCTTC. Its translation: CASKGQGDGYTF.

This chain connects TRBV13 to TRBJ1-3, with TRBD1 identical over 8 bases. The CDR3 is 16 residues long. V lost 5 bases to trimming and J lost 0 bases; unmatched junction nucleotides: 6. The germline gives CDR1 PRHDT, CDR2 FYEKMQ (reference sequence). DNA of the CDR3: TGTGCCAGCAGCCAGTGGACAGGGAACTCTGGAAACACCATATATTTT. It specifies CASSQWTGNSGNTIYF.

This clone was seen a handful of times. V usage is TRBV6-5 and J usage is TRBJ2-3; 7 nucleotides line up with TRBD2. From germline, CDR1 is MNHEY and CDR2 SVGAGI. J gave up 4 bases and V 7 bases, and 5 bases lay outside the gene matches. The length of the CDR3 is 13 residues. The CDR3 loop reads CASKRGGADTQYF. The DNA of the CDR3 is TGTGCCAGCAAAAGGGGAGGGGCAGATACGCAGTATTTT.

The chain has TRBV11-2 and TRBJ2-6; D is possibly TRBD1 (5 bases). Germline values: CDR1 SGHAT, CDR2 FQNNGV. Trimming shortened V by 5 bases and J by 2 bases, and 7 bases separated the two germline ends. This CDR3 has 14 amino acids. This CDR3 is CASSARAGANVLTF. The CDR3 DNA reads as TGTGCCAGCAGCGCCAGGGCTGGGGCCAACGTCCTGACTTTC.

The V call is TRBV4-2, the J call TRBJ2-3, with 7 bases aligning to TRBD2. The CDR3 has 16 residues. From germline, CDR1 is LGHNA and CDR2 YNFKEQ. With 1 base clipped from V and 2 bases from J, the junction kept 6 bases outside the gene matches. The CDR3 DNA sequence: TGTGCCAGCAGCCAAGGACTAGCTGAACCCACAGATACGCAGTATTTT. Amino acid sequence: CASSQGLAEPTDTQYF.

This chain uses TRBV6-5 with TRBJ2-3; 10 bases are shared with TRBD2. This CDR3 is 16 amino acids long. Looked up from germline, CDR1 is MNHEY and CDR2 is SVGAGI. V dropped 4 bases and J dropped 0; count of bases not matched to a gene: 4. The CDR3 sequence is CASSSGTSASTDTQYF. CDR3 sequence (DNA): TGTGCCAGCAGTTCCGGGACTAGCGCAAGCACAGATACGCAGTATTTT.

This clone was counted a single time. The V and J genes are TRBV18 and TRBJ1-1, with D perhaps matching TRBD1 (5 bases). There are 14 residues in the CDR3. Per the germline V gene, CDR1 is KGHSH and CDR2 is LQKENI. V shed 6 bases and J shed 1 base, with 12 bases lying between them. The CDR3 spells CASSRRGENTEAFF. The CDR3 DNA follows: TGTGCCAGCTCCAGACGGGGGGAGAACACTGAAGCTTTCTTT.

The chain uses TRBV28 and TRBJ1-6; no clear D. CDR1 MDHEN and CDR2 SYDVKM come from the germline V gene. CDR3 size: 14 residues. Trimming left V 2 bases short and J 8 bases short, with 10 bases between. The CDR3 bases are TGTGCCAGCAGTTTAGTGCGGGGTTATTCACCCCTCCACTTT. This codes for CASSLVRGYSPLHF.

The chain links TRBV28 to TRBJ1-1; 9 bases match TRBD1. Germline trimming cut 3 bases from V and 11 bases from J; bases unmatched to any gene: 13. The germline CDR1 and CDR2 sequences are MDHEN and SYDVKM. This CDR3 is built from 15 residues. In DNA form, the CDR3 reads TGTGCCAGCAGTTTGTCCACAGGGGGCGGGGGTAAGGCTTTCTTT. Encoded protein: CASSLSTGGGGKAFF.

The CDR3 DNA is TGTGCCAGCAGTATCAGGATTCAGCCCCAGCATTTT. Its translation: CASSIRIQPQHF. The chain uses TRBV28 and TRBJ1-5; D unresolved. Per the germline V gene, CDR1 is MDHEN and CDR2 is SYDVKM. The CDR3 extends over 12 amino acids. V lost 5 bases and J 6 bases, leaving 8 bases between the germline ends.

The CDR3 coding sequence is TGTGCCACCAGCACCCTTTGGGGGCTCGAGGATGAGCAGTTCTTC. This codes for CATSTLWGLEDEQFF. The V call is TRBV15, the J call TRBJ2-1, with D tentatively TRBD1 (6 bases). The CDR3 is made up of 15 amino acids. V lost 4 bases and J 8 bases, leaving 18 bases between the germline ends. Germline lookup yields CDR1 LNHNV and CDR2 YYDKDF (reference sequence).

This chain's CDR3 is CASSAAGYEQYF. CDR3 coding DNA: TGTGCCAGCAGCGCCGCGGGGTACGAGCAGTACTTC. This chain connects TRBV9 to TRBJ2-7; TRBD2 might be the D (6 bases). This CDR3 has 12 residues. Germline V CDR1 and CDR2: SGDLS, YYNGEE. V lost 3 bases and J lost 4, with 8 bases in between.

This chain links TRBV19 with TRBJ1-1; the D gene is possibly TRBD1 (5 bases). The CDR3 is made up of 18 amino acids. CDR1 is LNHDA and CDR2 is SQIVND in the germline V gene (reference sequence). V was shortened by 2 bases and J by 0 bases, with 19 bases between the two germline ends. The CDR3 spells CASSIISAAGRLNTEAFF. CDR3 bases: TGTGCCAGTAGTATAATATCGGCCGCGGGACGGCTGAACACTGAAGCTTTCTTT.

The chain uses TRBV7-2 and TRBJ1-1; no definite D call. V lost 2 bases and J lost 0, with 7 bases in between. This CDR3 comprises 14 residues. Germline CDR1 and CDR2: SGHTA and FQGNSA. The CDR3: CASSLYGMNTEAFF. The CDR3 DNA is TGTGCCAGCAGCTTATACGGTATGAACACTGAAGCTTTCTTT.

The rearrangement uses TRBV5-1 and TRBJ1-1; 10 bases are a match to TRBD1. CDR3 length: 14 amino acids. V gave up 4 bases and J gave up 7 bases; unmatched junction bases: 7. Looked up from germline, CDR1 is SGHRS and CDR2 is YFSETQ. The CDR3 DNA reads TGCGCCAGCAGCCCGGACAGGGGGTTTTATGAAGCTTTCTTT. Amino acids: CASSPDRGFYEAFF.

The V and J genes are TRBV5-4 and TRBJ1-1; a possible D gene is TRBD1 (6 bases). Germline V gene lookup returns CDR1 SGHNT and CDR2 YYREEE (reference sequence). V dropped 3 bases and J dropped 1 base, with 19 bases sitting between them. The CDR3 runs 17 residues. The CDR3 reads CASSSTVNRDRNTEAFF. CDR3 nucleotides: TGTGCCAGCAGCTCTACGGTAAACAGGGATCGGAACACTGAAGCTTTCTTT.

J is TRBJ2-5 and V is TRBV24-1; 8 bases are a match to TRBD1. Germline trimming cut 1 base from V and 4 bases from J; bases unmatched to any gene: 13. Germline V gives CDR1 KGHDR, CDR2 SFDVKD. The CDR3 runs to 18 residues. The DNA for the CDR3 is TGTGCCACCAGTGATTTCACGGCAAAACAGGGGGGCAGAGAGACCCAGTACTTC. This codes for CATSDFTAKQGGRETQYF.

The sample holds one count of this clone. V and J are TRBV7-8 and TRBJ2-1; D uncertain. Germline V CDR1 and CDR2: SGHVS, FQNEAQ. Trimming took 6 bases from V and 5 from J, leaving 14 bases between them. The CDR3 spans 14 residues. CDR3 residues: CASRVQATHNEQFF. Here the CDR3 DNA reads TGTGCCAGCAGAGTCCAGGCAACCCACAATGAGCAGTTCTTC.

This clone was counted only a few times. The rearrangement links TRBV7-9 to TRBJ1-1; no clear D gene. V lost 3 bases to trimming and J lost 1 base, with 15 bases between them. Germline assignment: CDR1 SEHNR and CDR2 FQNEAQ (reference sequence). This CDR3 is built from 16 residues. Here the CDR3 DNA reads TGTGCCAGCAGCTTTAGCGGGAGACTGCAGAACACTGAAGCTTTCTTT. Translating gives CASSFSGRLQNTEAFF. The full variable domain, with the rest looked up from reference TRBV7-9 and TRBJ1-1, is DTGVSQNPRHKITKRGQNVTFRCDPISEHNRLYWYRQTLGQGPEFLTYFQNEAQLEKSRLLSDRFSAERPKGSFSTLEIQRTEQGDSAMYLCASSFSGRLQNTEAFFGQGTRLTVV.

V usage is TRBV20-1 and J usage is TRBJ2-3, with TRBD2 matching over 11 bases. This CDR3 contains 16 residues. The J segment lost 5 bases and the V segment lost 3 bases, leaving 10 bases of the junction unmatched. The germline V gene encodes CDR1 DFQATT and CDR2 SNEGSKA (reference sequence). Here the CDR3 DNA reads TGCAGTGCTAGTTCTCGGATAGCGGGAGGGGGAGATACGCAGTATTTT. Translating it yields CSASSRIAGGGDTQYF.